The entry below describes one T cell receptor beta chain. Its antigen is unknown. CDR3 length: 13 residues. The V segment lost 6 bases and the J segment 11 bases; nucleotides outside the gene matches: 9. Germline V gene sequence: CDR1 MNHNY, CDR2 SVGAGI (reference sequence). The PCR ran on 60 Vbeta and 13 Jbeta primers. Repertoires were generated with immunoSEQ multiplex PCR, while TCRdb's copy carries only in-frame clones and drops some. The table records 130,000 to 150,000 clones, about two thirds of them present only once. The data stem from a study of cytomegalovirus exposure and HLA in healthy donors. Points from the study as a whole: Per a later analysis, fewer than 20,000 TCR beta sequences showed association with HLA alleles at 0.05 false discovery rate. In a later analysis, across HLA loci, associated TCR counts were highest for DRB1, lowest for HLA-C. Common viral pathogens seemed, in a later analysis, to connect with several of the most significant clusters.

This TCR derives from a woman aged 18-35 years in good health and CMV-seronegative. The genes are TRBV6-6 and TRBJ1-4; 7 bases are a match to TRBD1. Sequencing was carried out using PBMCs. The CDR3 region has the DNA TGTGCCAGCAGGAGACAGGGCGAGGATAAACTGTTTTTT. Translation: CASRRQGEDKLFF.